The present TCR beta chain was sequenced within a study of blood T cells in healthy people across ages. Study at large: About one barcoded beta molecule was captured per two T cells (by template switching).

Each sample provided at least 5.5 micrograms of extracted total RNA. A J-beta primer mix and a sample-barcoded 5' primer were used in a second PCR of about 6 to 12 cycles. TCRdb recomputed calls from the 5' RACE reads with MiXCR, one row per CDR3 protein. This table has 1.2 million to 1.5 million distinct CDR3 sequences, about 40% appearing once. V lost 7 bases and J lost 4, with 14 bases in between. This CDR3 region has 14 residues. Germline-derived CDR1 and CDR2 are SGHTA and FQGNSA. This clonotype was observed a handful of times. This clonotype was obtained from a young woman in good health. This rearrangement joins TRBV7-2 to TRBJ2-1, with D tentatively TRBD1 (7 bases). Sequenced input: blood. CDR3: CASNPGGRYNEQFF. The DNA of the CDR3 is TGTGCCAGCAACCCAGGGGGGCGATACAATGAGCAGTTCTTC.